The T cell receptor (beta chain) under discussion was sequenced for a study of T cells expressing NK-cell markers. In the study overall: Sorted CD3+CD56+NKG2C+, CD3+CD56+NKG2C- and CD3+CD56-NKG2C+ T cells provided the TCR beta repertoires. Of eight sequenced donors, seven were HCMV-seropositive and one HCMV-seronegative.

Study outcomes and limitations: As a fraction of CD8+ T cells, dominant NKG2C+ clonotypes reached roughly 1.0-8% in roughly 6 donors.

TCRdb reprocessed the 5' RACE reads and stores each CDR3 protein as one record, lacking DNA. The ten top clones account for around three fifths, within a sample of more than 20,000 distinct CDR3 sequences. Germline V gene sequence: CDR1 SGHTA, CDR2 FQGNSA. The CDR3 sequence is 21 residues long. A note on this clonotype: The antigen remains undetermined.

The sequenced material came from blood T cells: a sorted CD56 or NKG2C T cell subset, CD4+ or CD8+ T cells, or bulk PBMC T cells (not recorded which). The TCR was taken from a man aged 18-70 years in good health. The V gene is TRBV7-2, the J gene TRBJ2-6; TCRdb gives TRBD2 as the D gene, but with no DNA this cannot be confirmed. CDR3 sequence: CASSLAPGTSGTPSGANVLTF.